This T cell receptor (beta chain) was documented in a study of T cell responses to AZD1222 COVID-19 vaccine. The study's findings and limits: Just a handful of AZD1222 recipients were seropositive at baseline.

Concerning this clone: The antigen remains unidentified.

V lost 2 bases to trimming and J lost 5 bases, with 9 bases between them. From germline, CDR1 is MNHEY and CDR2 SMNVEV (reference sequence). This CDR3 comprises 13 residues. The repertoire was sequenced with immunoSEQ multiplex PCR; TCRdb's copy has only in-frame clones and lacks some. Across about 140,000 clones, the top ten clones capture about 2.3% of the sample. Source material: peripheral blood. The chain employs TRBV27 and TRBJ1-1; unclear D gene. The sequence came from an adult in good health. CDR3 bases: TGTGCCAGCAGTTTACCAGGCGGTACTGAAGCTTTCTTT. Its translation is CASSLPGGTEAFF.